The 26 T cell receptor beta chains in this list originate from one sample, sequenced in a study of T cell responses to AZD1222 COVID-19 vaccine. Assay used: immunoSEQ multiplex PCR; TCRdb lists only in-frame clones, some missing. There are roughly 160,000 clones in the sample; about 90% occur only once, and 4.4% lies in the top ten. Sequencing used peripheral blood, obtained on day 0 of MenACWY control vaccination. The receptors come from an adult in good health.

The chain employs TRBV6-5 and TRBJ2-5, with TRBD2 identical over 14 bases. This CDR3 has 16 amino acids. Looked up from germline, CDR1 is MNHEY and CDR2 is SVGAGI. V trimming: 2 bases; J trimming: 10 bases; junction bases outside the gene matches: 9. CDR3 in amino acids: CASSYGLAGGSGGQYF. The CDR3, as DNA: TGTGCCAGCAGTTACGGACTAGCGGGAGGCTCCGGGGGCCAGTACTTC.

This clone was seen just once. The V gene is TRBV9, the J gene TRBJ2-1, with D perhaps TRBD1 (6 bases). Germline assignment: CDR1 SGDLS and CDR2 YYNGEE. The CDR3 sequence is 14 residues long. The V and J ends lost 0 bases and 4 bases respectively, with 8 bases between them. CDR3 amino acids: CASSVGGLYNEQFF. The CDR3 nucleotides are TGTGCCAGCAGCGTAGGGGGGCTGTACAATGAGCAGTTCTTC.

V gene TRBV9 combines with J gene TRBJ1-1; weak D call: TRBD1 (6 bases). Trimming shortened V by 1 base and J by 5 bases, and 12 bases separated the two germline ends. The CDR3 runs to 14 residues. Germline assignment: CDR1 SGDLS and CDR2 YYNGEE. The chain's CDR3 is CASSVQGRGTEAFF. Here the CDR3 DNA reads TGTGCCAGCAGCGTACAGGGGAGGGGGACTGAAGCTTTCTTT.

The chain links TRBV7-2 to TRBJ2-2; the D gene is possibly TRBD2 (6 bases). Germline assignment: CDR1 SGHTA and CDR2 FQGNSA. The CDR3 has 15 residues. The V end was cut by 3 bases, the J end by 5 bases, with 13 bases between. DNA of the CDR3: TGTGCCAGCAGCTTGGGGACTGCACAGACCGGGGAGCTGTTTTTT. This sequence encodes CASSLGTAQTGELFF.

Details on this clone: An end of the junction does not agree with germline; a read error may underlie this. The chain recombines TRBV19 with TRBJ2-1, with a weak D call TRBD1 (5 bases). Germline loops: CDR1 LNHDA, CDR2 SQIVND (reference sequence). This CDR3 region has 14 residues. In DNA, the CDR3 is TGTGCCAGTAGAAGGCAGGGCACTCTCAATAAGCAGTTCTTC. Protein: CASRRQGTLNKQFF.

In DNA form, the CDR3 reads TGTGCCAGCAGCTTAGGAGCGGGAATCACAGATACGCAGTATTTT. Translating gives CASSLGAGITDTQYF. This chain joins TRBV7-2 and TRBJ2-3; 7 bases are a match to TRBD2. This CDR3 contains 15 residues. Trimming cost V 1 base and J 2 bases; bases outside gene matches: 3. From germline, CDR1 is SGHTA and CDR2 FQGNSA.

In DNA, the CDR3 is TGTGCCAGCAGTTACTCGGCGACAGGGGTATATTACGAGCAGTACTTC. It specifies CASSYSATGVYYEQYF. This chain links TRBV6-2 or TRBV6-3 with TRBJ2-7; 8 bases agree with TRBD1. CDR3 length equals 16 residues. The V gene end was trimmed by 0 bases and the J gene end by 4 bases; junction bases not matched to a gene: 8. Germline lookup yields CDR1 MNHEY and CDR2 SVGEGT.

The V gene is TRBV3-1 (or the pseudogene TRBV3-2), the J gene TRBJ1-6, with D uncertain. This CDR3 is built from 12 residues. In germline, CDR1 is LGHDT, CDR2 YNNKEL (reference sequence). Trimming pared 6 bases from V and 10 bases from J, leaving 10 bases between. For the CDR3, the DNA is TGTGCCAGCAGTCTCTATTCCTCACCCCTCCACTTT. Translated: CASSLYSSPLHF.

The chain links TRBV6-5 to TRBJ1-1; D is uncertain. Germline V lookup: CDR1 MNHEY, CDR2 SVGAGI. The CDR3 extends over 13 amino acids. V was pared by 8 bases and J by 3 bases, with 13 bases between. The CDR3 nucleotides read TGTGCCAGCGCCGAATCGTTGGACACTGAAGCTTTCTTT. Translating it yields CASAESLDTEAFF.

The CDR3 DNA reads as TGTGCCAGCAACACCGGGAGGGTAGTTCAGCCCCAGCATTTT. Translated, it gives CASNTGRVVQPQHF. The chain recombines TRBV6-5 with TRBJ1-5; D ambiguous. Trimming removed 7 bases from V and 6 bases from J, with 16 bases in between. The CDR3 covers 14 residues. Germline assignment: CDR1 MNHEY and CDR2 SVGAGI.

The rearrangement links TRBV28 to TRBJ1-5; unclear D gene. The V and J ends lost 6 bases and 8 bases respectively, with 17 bases between them. This CDR3 region has 14 residues. Germline CDR1 MDHEN, CDR2 SYDVKM. For the CDR3, the DNA is TGTGCCAGCAGCGACCCGGGTGGGGTGAAGCCCCAGCATTTT. This encodes CASSDPGGVKPQHF.

The chain employs TRBV28 and TRBJ1-2; D is possibly TRBD1 (6 bases). The CDR3 spans 15 residues. Trimming shortened V by 6 bases and J by 3 bases, and 17 bases separated the two germline ends. In germline, CDR1 is MDHEN, CDR2 SYDVKM. As DNA, the CDR3 is TGTGCCAGCAGCATAAGGGGGAGAGAGGACTATGGCTACACCTTC. Translated, it gives CASSIRGREDYGYTF.

V is TRBV6-5 and J is TRBJ2-7; tentatively, D is TRBD1 or TRBD2 (5 bases each). V was pared by 4 bases and J by 0 bases, with 13 bases between. Germline CDR1 reads MNHEY; CDR2 reads SVGAGI. The CDR3 totals 15 residues. The CDR3 DNA reads TGTGCCAGCAGTTTGGGACGGAGGATCTCCTACGAGCAGTACTTC. This sequence encodes CASSLGRRISYEQYF.

The V and J genes are TRBV27 and TRBJ2-7; the D gene could be TRBD1 or TRBD2 (5 bases each). Germline V gene lookup returns CDR1 MNHEY and CDR2 SMNVEV (reference sequence). The CDR3 length is 18 residues. V was shortened by 6 bases and J by 0 bases, with 24 bases between the two germline ends. The CDR3 is CASSHTGFAGWGSYEQYF. CDR3 nucleotide sequence: TGTGCCAGCAGCCACACGGGGTTTGCAGGGTGGGGCTCCTACGAGCAGTACTTC.

The J gene is TRBJ2-3, the V gene TRBV19; maybe TRBD2 (6 bases). With 9 bases removed from V and 6 bases from J, the gap between germline ends came to 19 bases. The CDR3 contains 14 residues. Germline V gene data show CDR1 as LNHDA and CDR2 as SQIVND (reference sequence). The CDR3 is CASRAAGRRDTQYF. For the CDR3, the DNA is TGTGCCAGCAGGGCGGCGGGACGGAGGGATACGCAGTATTTT.

The rearrangement joins TRBV4-1 to TRBJ1-3, with 9 bases aligning to TRBD1. Trimming cost V 5 bases and J 7 bases; bases outside gene matches: 9. CDR1 is MGHRA, CDR2 YSYEKL, per germline. The CDR3 is 15 residues long. The CDR3 reads CASSMGTGHRNTIYF. CDR3 nucleotide sequence: TGCGCCAGCAGCATGGGGACAGGGCATAGGAACACCATATATTTT.

The rearrangement links TRBV24-1 to TRBJ1-2; 7 nucleotides align to TRBD1. J gave up 4 bases and V 3 bases, and 4 bases lay outside the gene matches. The germline gives CDR1 KGHDR, CDR2 SFDVKD. The CDR3 covers 14 residues. The CDR3 loop is CATSDTGQPYGYTF. DNA for the CDR3: TGTGCCACCAGTGATACGGGACAGCCCTATGGCTACACCTTC.

This clone was detected once. The chain has TRBV4-3 and TRBJ2-3; 12 positions agree with TRBD2. From germline, CDR1 is LGHNA and CDR2 YSLEER. After removal of 0 bases from V and 2 bases from J, the junction contained 9 bases not matched to a gene. CDR3 length equals 19 residues. DNA for the CDR3: TGCGCCAGCAGCCAAGATCTTCTCGGACTAGCGGGAATCACAGATACGCAGTATTTT. Translated, it gives CASSQDLLGLAGITDTQYF.

This chain connects TRBV19 to TRBJ1-5, with 8 positions matching TRBD1. Germline-derived CDR1 and CDR2 are LNHDA and SQIVND (reference sequence). This CDR3 has 14 residues. Unmatched junction bases numbered 5, after V lost 6 bases and J lost 4 bases. This CDR3 is CASSVQGENQPQHF. The DNA of the CDR3 is TGTGCCAGTAGCGTACAGGGGGAGAATCAGCCCCAGCATTTT.

The rearrangement uses TRBV7-3 and TRBJ2-3; possible D gene TRBD2, 5 bases. Germline V gives CDR1 SGHTA, CDR2 FQGTGA. The CDR3 is 13 residues long. Trimming shortened V by 5 bases and J by 6 bases, and 12 bases separated the two germline ends. The CDR3 region has the DNA TGTGCCAGCAGCCCCTTGGGGAGCGATACGCAGTATTTT. Its translation is CASSPLGSDTQYF.

The chain couples TRBV10-3 to TRBJ1-1; perhaps TRBD1 as D (5 bases). This CDR3 has 14 amino acids. Germline loops: CDR1 ENHRY, CDR2 SYGVKD. The V gene lost 6 bases and the J gene lost 4 bases, with 15 bases spanning the gap. The CDR3 region is CAIRRTGDSTEAFF. The DNA for the CDR3 is TGTGCCATCAGAAGAACAGGCGACAGCACTGAAGCTTTCTTT.

The V gene is TRBV12-3 or TRBV12-4, the J gene TRBJ1-2; D gene uncertain. With 5 bases removed from V and 8 bases from J, the gap between germline ends came to 15 bases. CDR3 length equals 13 residues. CDR3 coding DNA: TGTGCCAGCAGTCTCCGGGTGGGTTGGGGCTACACCTTC. This translates into CASSLRVGWGYTF.

This clone turned up a few times. The J gene is TRBJ1-2, the V gene TRBV6-2 or TRBV6-3; D remains ambiguous. This CDR3 region has 19 residues. The germline V gene has CDR1 MNHEY and CDR2 SVGEGT. V was cut by 2 bases and J by 2 bases, with 24 bases left in between. The chain's CDR3 is CASSYPSRQPGGPNYGYTF. The CDR3 coding sequence is TGTGCCAGCAGTTACCCTTCACGCCAGCCCGGAGGCCCAAACTATGGCTACACCTTC.

J is TRBJ2-3 and V is TRBV10-3; 11 nucleotides agree with TRBD2. The junction had 14 bases not matched to a gene; V was cut back by 11 bases and J by 4 bases. Germline lookup yields CDR1 ENHRY and CDR2 SYGVKD. The CDR3 spans 16 residues. The CDR3 is CASTAETSGTADTQYF. The CDR3 DNA reads as TGTGCCTCGACCGCGGAGACTAGCGGGACCGCAGATACGCAGTATTTT.

In nucleotides, the CDR3 is TGTGCCAGCAGCTTGTTCGGGGAACAGACCTCCTACAATGAGCAGTTCTTC. Translated, it gives CASSLFGEQTSYNEQFF. The rearrangement links TRBV5-5 to TRBJ2-1; perhaps TRBD2 as D (5 bases). V lost 1 base and J 0 bases, leaving 14 bases between the germline ends. The CDR3 loop spans 17 amino acids. CDR1 and CDR2 (germline): SGHKS, YYEKEE (reference sequence).

The chain uses TRBV3-1 (or the pseudogene TRBV3-2) and TRBJ2-7; TRBD2 agrees at 10 bases. The CDR3 is 16 residues long. V shed 4 bases, J shed 5 bases, and the junction held 11 bases outside the gene matches. Looked up from germline, CDR1 is LGHDT and CDR2 is YNNKEL (reference sequence). Here the CDR3 reads CASSRELLAGKHEQYF. CDR3 nucleotide sequence: TGTGCCAGCAGCCGAGAGTTACTAGCGGGAAAACACGAGCAGTACTTC.